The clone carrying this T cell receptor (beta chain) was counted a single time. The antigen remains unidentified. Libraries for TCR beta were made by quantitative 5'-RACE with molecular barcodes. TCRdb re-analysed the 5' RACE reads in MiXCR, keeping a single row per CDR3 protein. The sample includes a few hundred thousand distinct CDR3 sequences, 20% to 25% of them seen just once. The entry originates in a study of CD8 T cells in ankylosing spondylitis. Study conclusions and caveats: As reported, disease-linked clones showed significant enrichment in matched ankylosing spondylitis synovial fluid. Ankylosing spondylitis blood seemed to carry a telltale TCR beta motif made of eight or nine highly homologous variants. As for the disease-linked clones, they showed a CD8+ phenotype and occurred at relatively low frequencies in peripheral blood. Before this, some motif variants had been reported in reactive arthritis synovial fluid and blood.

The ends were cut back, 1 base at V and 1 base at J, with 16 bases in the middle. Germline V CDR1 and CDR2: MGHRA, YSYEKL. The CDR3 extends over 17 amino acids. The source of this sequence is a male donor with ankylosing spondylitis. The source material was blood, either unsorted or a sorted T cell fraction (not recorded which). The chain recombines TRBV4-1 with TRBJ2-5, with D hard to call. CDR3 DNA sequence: TGCGCCAGCAGCCAAGCACCTGGCCAAGCCGGCCAAGAGACCCAGTACTTC. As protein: CASSQAPGQAGQETQYF.